This T cell receptor beta chain emerged from a study of T-cell memory formation after mild COVID-19. Study-wide points: Clones that got smaller from day 15 to 85 had even CD4/CD8, while clones growing later tipped toward CD4+.

There are 11 residues in the CDR3. With 4 bases removed from V and 5 bases from J, the gap between germline ends came to 6 bases. Germline V gives CDR1 SGHRS, CDR2 YFSETQ. TCRdb analysed the 5' RACE reads with MiXCR anew, one entry per CDR3 protein. This repertoire shows fewer than 700,000 distinct CDR3 sequences, around 17% found once; its top ten account for 9.5% to 15%. This clonotype was counted a few times. Antigen: not known. The rearrangement links TRBV5-1 to TRBJ1-2, with D unresolved. The receptor was derived from an adult woman who had mild COVID-19 (a few samples of this study predate the infection). Cell type and time point are not known. Sequencing used PBMCs or a T cell subset sorted from them (not recorded which). CDR3 region: CASSPQYGYTF. The CDR3 DNA follows: TGCGCCAGCAGCCCACAGTATGGCTACACCTTC. The entire variable domain, with the rest obtained from reference TRBV5-1 and TRBJ1-2, is as follows: KAGVTQTPRYLIKTRGQQVTLSCSPISGHRSVSWYQQTPGQGLQFLFEYFSETQRNKGNFPGRFSGRQFSNSRSEMNVSTLELGDSALYLCASSPQYGYTFGSGTRLTVV.